The present entry profiles one T cell receptor (beta chain) with its context. Its target is unknown. This sample was included in a study of T cell responses to AZD1222 COVID-19 vaccine. Study in general: Researchers grouped second doses given at about 4 or about 12 weeks into one pool.

CDR1 is MDHEN, CDR2 SYDVKM, per germline. This CDR3 contains 14 residues. Germline trimming cut 8 bases from V and 5 bases from J; bases unmatched to any gene: 10. Generated by immunoSEQ multiplex PCR, the TCRdb table keeps only in-frame clones and is missing some. Counted here are about 190,000 clones, approximately 91% occurring once; the ten biggest clones make up roughly 0.98%. Study-wide points: CD4 TCRs covered the whole spike, strongest at regions 160-218 and 743-854. It was only six AZD1222 recipients who were seropositive at baseline. Samples come after the peak T cell response, not at day 14.

This receptor was obtained from an adult in good health. The rearrangement joins TRBV28 to TRBJ2-7; 9 bases are shared with TRBD1. The specimen was peripheral blood, collected on day 0 of AZD1222 vaccination. The CDR3 bases are TGTGCCAGCCTAGGGCCGGGACAGGGAAACGAGCAGTACTTC. The encoded protein is CASLGPGQGNEQYF.